Sequencing of this T cell receptor (beta chain) was carried out in a study of cytomegalovirus exposure and HLA in healthy donors. Across the whole study: Earlier sequencing of 200 million or so T cells yielded around 100 million unique TCR beta sequences. Inside one of the first data releases sat some 93 million unique TCRs taken from HLA-typed donors. Broader study findings: Some 150 TCR beta chains were listed as cytomegalovirus-associated. One variant, a missense change in DCLRE1C, was linked in a later analysis to TCR beta V- and J-gene trimming.

Germline V CDR1 and CDR2: MGHRA, YSYEKL. This CDR3 region has 18 residues. The PCR was carried out with 60 Vbeta primers and 13 Jbeta primers. Here immunoSEQ multiplex PCR was the method, and the copy in TCRdb shows in-frame clones only, minus some. The top ten hold 3.5% to 4% of the sample, which has about 130,000 clones, approximately 81% seen once. On this clone itself: As yet, its antigen is unknown.

The specimen sequenced was PBMCs. V gene TRBV4-1 combines with J gene TRBJ2-5, with 7 bases identical to TRBD2. The DNA end is more similar to TRBJ2-7, so the J call may be wrong. This clonotype was obtained from a man aged 18-30 years in good health and CMV-seropositive. CDR3 in DNA: TGCGCCAGCAGCCAAGTCTGGGGCGGGACTACCTACTCCTACGAGCAGTACTTC. It codes for CASSQVWGGTTYSYEQYF.